These T cell receptor beta chains were read from a single sample in a study of immune evolution from preneoplasia to lung adenocarcinoma. Profiling relied on immunoSEQ multiplex PCR, and the TCRdb table lists in-frame clones only, not all of them. The sample has thousands of clones, around three quarters seen once. Specimen: FFPE adjacent normal lung tissue. These receptors originate from a person aged 60-80 years with lung adenocarcinoma. The CDR3 runs from the conserved cysteine through the conserved F or W. The D gene is left open where the match is weak. The size field is filled for only some rows; it gives once, few, many or a size class.

v_gene	abundance	d_gene	j_gene	CDR3aa	CDR3nt
TRBV6-5	large	-	TRBJ2-7	CASSYSGADEQYF	TGTGCCAGCAGTTACTCGGGGGCAGACGAGCAGTACTTC
TRBV7-9	once	TRBD1	TRBJ2-2	CASSHRTGGLTGELFF	TGTGCCAGCAGCCATCGGACAGGCGGTTTAACCGGGGAGCTGTTTTTT
TRBV19	-	-	TRBJ2-1	CASSPVSYNEQFF	TGTGCCAGTAGCCCAGTTTCCTACAATGAGCAGTTCTTC
TRBV5-6	-	-	TRBJ1-4	CASSHNLDANEKLFF	TGTGCCAGCAGTCATAATTTAGACGCAAATGAAAAACTGTTTTTT
TRBV2	-	-	TRBJ1-2	CASREPDSHYGYTF	TGTGCCAGCAGGGAGCCTGACAGTCACTATGGCTACACCTTC
TRBV7-9	-	-	TRBJ1-4	CASSLATGTEKLFF	TGTGCCAGCAGCTTAGCGACGGGCACAGAAAAACTGTTTTTT
TRBV11-3	-	-	TRBJ1-6	CASSDQPNSPLHF	TGTGCCAGCAGCGATCAGCCGAATTCACCCCTCCACTTT
TRBV2	-	TRBD1	TRBJ1-2	CASSGPGTAGYYGYTF	TGTGCCAGCAGTGGGCCTGGGACAGCAGGGTACTATGGCTACACCTTC
TRBV7-6	-	-	TRBJ2-1	CASSLAPPAGDQRQGQFF	TGTGCCAGCAGCTTAGCCCCACCTGCGGGAGATCAACGACAGGGGCAGTTCTTC
TRBV30	-	TRBD1	TRBJ1-4	CAWSWTGVHEKLFF	TGTGCCTGGAGCTGGACAGGGGTGCATGAAAAACTGTTTTTT
TRBV28	-	-	TRBJ1-5	CASSLFGTQHF	TGTGCCAGCAGTTTATTCGGGACCCAGCATTTT
TRBV28	few	-	TRBJ1-5	CASSFLLGSQPQHF	TGTGCCAGCAGTTTTCTTTTGGGGAGTCAGCCCCAGCATTTT
TRBV4-3	-	-	TRBJ2-7	CASSPGEDTGAYEQYF	TGCGCCAGCAGCCCCGGGGAAGACACGGGGGCCTACGAGCAGTACTTC
TRBV30	-	TRBD1	TRBJ1-1	CAWSVKGALNTETFF	TGTGCCTGGAGTGTAAAGGGGGCTTTGAACACTGAAACTTTCTTT
TRBV10-1	-	-	TRBJ2-2	CASSDQGHGELFF	TGCGCCAGCAGTGACCAGGGGCACGGGGAGCTGTTTTTT
TRBV4-3	hyperexpanded	TRBD2	TRBJ2-2	CASSQEVSGAFTTGELFF	TGCGCCAGCAGCCAAGAGGTTAGCGGGGCATTCACCACCGGGGAGCTGTTTTTT
TRBV28	-	TRBD1	TRBJ2-7	CASRWARDSPYEQYF	TGTGCCAGCAGATGGGCCCGGGACAGCCCCTACGAGCAGTACTTC
TRBV7-2	few	TRBD1	TRBJ1-1	CASSLGQGVFKLEAFF	TGTGCCAGCAGCTTAGGGCAGGGGGTATTCAAATTAGAAGCTTTCTTT
TRBV7-8	-	-	TRBJ2-6	CASSLEDSGANVLTF	TGTGCCAGCAGCTTAGAGGACTCTGGGGCCAACGTCCTGACTTTC
TRBV5-1	-	TRBD2	TRBJ2-3	CASSLPLAGGTSTDTQYF	TGCGCCAGCAGCTTGCCTCTAGCGGGGGGTACTAGCACAGATACGCAGTATTTT
TRBV11-2	once	-	TRBJ1-1	CASSLELKGTEAFF	TGTGCCAGCAGCTTAGAACTCAAAGGCACTGAAGCTTTCTTT
TRBV18	-	-	TRBJ1-5	CASSSGGNQPQHF	TGTGCCAGCTCCTCGGGAGGCAATCAGCCCCAGCATTTT
TRBV30	-	-	TRBJ1-2	CAWIGQGNYGYTF	TGTGCCTGGATCGGGCAGGGGAACTATGGCTACACCTTC
TRBV28	once	-	TRBJ1-2	CASSTLGEAGYGYTF	TGTGCCAGCAGCACACTGGGGGAGGCTGGCTATGGCTACACCTTC
TRBV28	-	TRBD2	TRBJ2-1	CASSLGVMTSGITYNEQFF	TGTGCCAGCAGTTTAGGGGTGATGACTAGCGGGATCACCTACAATGAGCAGTTCTTC
TRBV6-6	-	-	TRBJ1-5	CASSPDRSNQPQHF	TGTGCCAGCAGTCCCGACCGGAGCAATCAGCCCCAGCATTTT